This TCR beta chain was sequenced in a study of cytomegalovirus exposure and HLA in healthy donors. About the research overall: Previous work identified 120 million or so unique TCR beta sequences from around 200 million T cells. Study-wide findings and caveats: In vitro data verified three CMV-associated chains as specific for CMV antigens. Reportedly, HLA-A and HLA-B alleles of most subjects were accurately predicted from TCR beta.

PCR amplification relied on 60 Vbeta primers (plus 13 Jbeta primers). Profiled with immunoSEQ multiplex PCR; TCRdb holds only in-frame clones, not every one. The table lists about 120,000 clones, with approximately 3.8% in the top ten. In the case of this clone: The antigen remains unidentified.

The sequence derives from a man aged 18 to 35 in good health and CMV-seronegative. The sequenced sample was PBMCs.

DNA of the CDR3: TGCGCCAGCAGTCTCGACAGAAAGGACGAGCAGTACTTC. Amino acids: CASSLDRKDEQYF. The gene calls are TRBV10-1 and TRBJ2-7, with D possibly TRBD1 on 5 matching bases. Between the trimmed V and J ends, which lost 5 bases and 5 bases, there was a span of 13 bases. This CDR3 comprises 13 residues. Germline V gene lookup returns CDR1 WNHNN and CDR2 SYGVQD (reference sequence).